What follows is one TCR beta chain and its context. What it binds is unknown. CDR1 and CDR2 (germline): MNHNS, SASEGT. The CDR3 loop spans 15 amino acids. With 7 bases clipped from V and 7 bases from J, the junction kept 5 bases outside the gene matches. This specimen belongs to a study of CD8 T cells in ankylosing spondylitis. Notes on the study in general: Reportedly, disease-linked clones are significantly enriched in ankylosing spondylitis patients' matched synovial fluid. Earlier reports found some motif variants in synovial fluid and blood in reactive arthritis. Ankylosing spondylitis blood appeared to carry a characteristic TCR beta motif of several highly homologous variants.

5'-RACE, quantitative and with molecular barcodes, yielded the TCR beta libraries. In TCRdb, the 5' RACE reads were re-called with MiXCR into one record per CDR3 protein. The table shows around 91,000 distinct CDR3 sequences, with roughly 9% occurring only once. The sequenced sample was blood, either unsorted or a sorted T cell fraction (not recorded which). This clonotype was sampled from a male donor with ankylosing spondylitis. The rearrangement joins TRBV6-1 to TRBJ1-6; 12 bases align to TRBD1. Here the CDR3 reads CASTGQGAQNSPLHF. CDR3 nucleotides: TGTGCCAGCACGGGACAGGGGGCGCAGAATTCACCCCTCCACTTT.